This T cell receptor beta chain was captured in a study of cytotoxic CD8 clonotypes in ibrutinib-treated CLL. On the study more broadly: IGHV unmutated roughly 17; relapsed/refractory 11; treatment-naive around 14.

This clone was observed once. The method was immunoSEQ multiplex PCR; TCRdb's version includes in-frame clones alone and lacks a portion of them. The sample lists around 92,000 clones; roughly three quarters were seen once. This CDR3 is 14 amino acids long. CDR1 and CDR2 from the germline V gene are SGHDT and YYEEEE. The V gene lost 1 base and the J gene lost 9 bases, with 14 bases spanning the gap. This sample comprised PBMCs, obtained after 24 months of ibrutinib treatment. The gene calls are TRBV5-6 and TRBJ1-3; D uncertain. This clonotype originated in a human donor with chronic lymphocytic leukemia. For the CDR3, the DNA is TGTGCCAGCAGCTTGTTGGCCCTTCAAGGCACCATATATTTT. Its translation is CASSLLALQGTIYF.